The rows below give T cell receptor beta chains drawn from one sample of a study of T-cell memory formation after mild COVID-19. TCRdb itself ran the 5' RACE reads through MiXCR, one entry per CDR3 protein. The sample lists fewer than 400,000 distinct CDR3 sequences; 16% were seen once. The sequenced sample was PBMCs or a T cell subset sorted from them (not recorded which). Receptor source: a young man who had mild COVID-19 (a few samples of this study predate the infection). Cell type and time point are not known. CDR3s include the opening cysteine and the closing phenylalanine or tryptophan. A D gene is named only where the DNA matches it firmly. The size field is filled for only some rows; it gives once, few, many or a size class.

>.|.|TRBV18|TRBJ2-2
CASTHREMNTGELFF
TGTGCCAGCACCCACAGGGAGATGAACACCGGGGAGCTGTTTTTT
>many|TRBD2|TRBV20-1|TRBJ2-1
CSARERGVYNEQFF
TGCAGTGCTAGGGAGCGGGGGGTATACAATGAGCAGTTCTTC
>.|.|TRBV6-2/TRBV6-3|TRBJ1-1
CASSHRGAEAFF
TGTGCCAGCAGCCACCGGGGGGCTGAAGCTTTCTTT
>few|TRBD1|TRBV29-1|TRBJ2-5
CSVGRGPQETQYF
TGCAGCGTGGGTAGGGGGCCCCAAGAGACCCAGTACTTC
>.|.|TRBV5-4|TRBJ1-2
CASSRPGTNYGYTF
TGTGCCAGCAGCCGTCCCGGGACAAACTATGGCTACACCTTC
>.|TRBD1|TRBV5-1|TRBJ1-1
CASSPAGGQSLNTEAFF
TGCGCCAGCAGCCCGGCCGGGGGACAGAGTCTGAACACTGAAGCTTTCTTT
>few|.|TRBV11-3|TRBJ2-3
CASSLGRQRGDTQYF
TGTGCCAGCAGCTTGGGGCGACAAAGAGGAGATACGCAGTATTTT
>many|.|TRBV12-3/TRBV12-4|TRBJ1-4
CASSSSLPGKEKLFF
TGTGCCAGCAGTTCGAGCCTCCCGGGCAAAGAAAAACTGTTTTTT
>few|TRBD2|TRBV28|TRBJ2-4
CASSSGGWAENIQYF
TGTGCCAGCAGCTCCGGGGGGTGGGCAGAAAACATTCAGTACTTC
>few|TRBD1|TRBV12-3/TRBV12-4|TRBJ1-1
CASSSLTGITEAFF
TGTGCCAGCAGTTCTCTGACAGGGATCACTGAAGCTTTCTTT
>few|.|TRBV7-2|TRBJ2-3
CASSLSRAVSTDTQYF
TGTGCCAGCAGCTTAAGTCGGGCAGTAAGCACAGATACGCAGTATTTT
>.|.|TRBV4-3|TRBJ2-3
CASSQVVGGPTDTQYF
TGCGCCAGCAGCCAAGTGGTGGGGGGACCCACAGATACGCAGTATTTT
>few|.|TRBV4-3|TRBJ2-3
CASSQDRAGATDTQYF
TGCGCCAGCAGCCAAGATCGGGCGGGGGCCACAGATACGCAGTATTTT
>many|.|TRBV6-5|TRBJ1-6
CASSRQQGKGSPLHF
TGTGCCAGCAGCCGACAACAGGGAAAGGGGTCACCCCTCCACTTT
>.|.|TRBV7-9|TRBJ2-5
CASSRVVVGGETQYF
TGTGCCAGCAGTAGAGTCGTGGTAGGGGGAGAGACCCAGTACTTC
>few|.|TRBV28|TRBJ1-2
CASRFDGNYGYTF
TGTGCCAGCCGATTCGACGGCAACTATGGCTACACCTTC
>few|.|TRBV5-1|TRBJ2-7
CASSSTSTSEQYF
TGCGCCAGCAGCTCCACCTCCACGTCCGAGCAGTACTTC
>many|.|TRBV5-4|TRBJ1-2
CASSFTGSYGYTF
TGTGCCAGCAGCTTTACAGGGTCCTATGGCTACACCTTC
>.|.|TRBV19|TRBJ1-5
CASSVNRDRNQPQHF
TGTGCCAGTAGTGTAAACAGGGATCGCAATCAGCCCCAGCATTTT
>.|TRBD2|TRBV12-3/TRBV12-4|TRBJ2-1
CASTGTRRFLFF
TGTGCCAGCACCGGGACTAGAAGGTTTCTGTTCTTC
>few|.|TRBV5-1|TRBJ2-3
CASSLTQRGELGEDTQYF
TGCGCCAGCAGCTTGACGCAACGAGGGGAGTTAGGGGAAGATACGCAGTATTTT
>.|.|TRBV18|TRBJ1-2
CASSQAARAPYGYTF
TGTGCCAGCTCCCAGGCGGCCAGGGCCCCCTATGGCTACACCTTC
>.|.|TRBV12-3/TRBV12-4|TRBJ2-7
CASSQVMGLRSYEQYF
TGTGCCAGCAGCCAGGTTATGGGGTTGAGGTCCTACGAGCAGTACTTC
>.|.|TRBV6-2/TRBV6-3|TRBJ2-5
CASSPWTDHQETQYF
TGTGCCAGCAGCCCATGGACAGACCACCAAGAGACCCAGTACTTC
>.|TRBD1|TRBV7-6|TRBJ2-7
CASSTTSGGSIWEQYF
TGTGCCAGCAGCACCACATCAGGGGGCTCGATTTGGGAGCAGTACTTC
>.|.|TRBV11-1|TRBJ2-5
CASSLIGGGETQYF
TGTGCCAGCAGCTTGATAGGGGGTGGGGAGACCCAGTACTTC
>.|.|TRBV21-1|TRBJ2-1
CASSERQGAGEQFF
TGTGCCAGCAGCGAAAGACAGGGGGCAGGGGAGCAGTTCTTC
>few|TRBD1|TRBV9|TRBJ2-7
CASSSRQGTSYEQYF
TGTGCCAGCAGCTCACGACAGGGAACCTCCTACGAGCAGTACTTC
>few|.|TRBV5-5|TRBJ2-2
CASSLLVVDGELFF
TGTGCCAGCAGCTTATTAGTGGTGGACGGGGAGCTGTTTTTT
>.|TRBD1|TRBV4-2|TRBJ2-6
CASSRTGGLSGANVLTF
TGTGCCAGCAGCCGGACAGGGGGCCTTTCTGGGGCCAACGTCCTGACTTTC
>.|.|TRBV4-1|TRBJ2-7
CASSQDSRGRPYEQYF
TGCGCCAGCAGCCAAGATAGCCGGGGGCGTCCCTACGAGCAGTACTTC
>.|.|TRBV20-1|TRBJ2-1
CSERLVGRNEQFF
TGCAGTGAGAGATTAGTCGGGCGGAATGAGCAGTTCTTC
>many|TRBD1|TRBV4-3|TRBJ1-2
CASSQDEGARGYTF
TGCGCCAGCAGCCAAGATGAGGGGGCGCGGGGCTACACCTTC
>.|TRBD1|TRBV10-3|TRBJ1-2
CAINDRETRYGYTF
TGTGCCATCAACGACAGGGAGACCCGCTATGGCTACACCTTC
>.|.|TRBV4-3|TRBJ2-3
CASSQELGSTDTQYF
TGCGCCAGCAGCCAGGAACTGGGCAGCACAGATACGCAGTATTTT
>.|.|TRBV10-3|TRBJ1-1
CAISERELEAFF
TGTGCCATCAGTGAGAGGGAGTTGGAAGCTTTCTTT
>many|.|TRBV20-1|TRBJ2-3
CSAGNPTGTTDTQYF
TGCAGTGCTGGTAACCCGACCGGGACCACAGATACGCAGTATTTT
>few|.|TRBV25-1|TRBJ1-1
CASRESRARNTEAFF
TGTGCCAGCCGCGAGAGCAGGGCCAGGAACACTGAAGCTTTTTTT
>few|TRBD1|TRBV7-2|TRBJ2-4
CASSSYGQGNIQYF
TGTGCCAGCAGCTCTTACGGACAGGGGAACATTCAGTACTTC
>few|.|TRBV20-1|TRBJ2-5
CSARGRQETQYF
TGCAGTGCTAGGGGGCGGCAAGAGACCCAGTACTTC
>.|TRBD2|TRBV5-4|TRBJ2-1
CASSSSGGASYNEQFF
TGTGCCAGCAGCTCTAGCGGGGGGGCCTCCTACAATGAGCAGTTCTTC
>many|.|TRBV6-2/TRBV6-3|TRBJ2-3
CASSDFLATDTQYF
TGTGCCAGCAGTGATTTTTTAGCGACAGATACGCAGTATTTT
>many|.|TRBV6-2/TRBV6-3|TRBJ1-1
CASSFGAEAFF
TGTGCCAGCAGTTTCGGGGCTGAAGCTTTCTTT
>few|.|TRBV4-1|TRBJ1-1
CASSMGTEAFF
TGCGCCAGCAGCATGGGCACTGAAGCTTTCTTT